Included here is one TCR beta chain sequence, with context. As processed by the authors: Amplification with reference gene primers provided the estimates of nucleated cell counts. Measured with immunoSEQ multiplex PCR; TCRdb has only the in-frame clones, and not every one. The V and J calls and clone size come from that table; D and trimming were worked out from the DNA. The top ten clones hold 3.5% to 4% of a sample with fewer than 350,000 clones, approximately 89% of them seen once. The CDR3 sequence is 13 residues long. Germline CDR1 reads SGHVS; CDR2 reads FQNEAQ. The J segment lost 10 bases and the V segment lost 3 bases, leaving 6 bases of the junction unmatched. The sample comes from a study of blood T cell repertoires in COVID-19. Study background: Whether acute or convalescent, the COVID-19 samples came from the United States, Italy and Spain. T cells, B-cell-depleted T cells, or PBMCs supplied cDNA or gDNA.

Seattle-derived patients entered the study during active infection and were followed longitudinally. This sequence was found in a woman aged 55-70 years with COVID-19, enrolled during active disease. The material sequenced was peripheral blood. The V call is TRBV7-8, the J call TRBJ1-2, with 9 bases identical to TRBD1. CDR3 in amino acids: CASSFVGQGNYTF. CDR3 sequence (DNA): TGTGCCAGCAGCTTTGTTGGACAGGGGAACTACACCTTC.